This T cell receptor (beta chain) was captured in a study of blood T cell repertoires in COVID-19. As for the study in general: Sites in the United States, Italy and Spain provided acute and convalescent COVID-19 samples. From T cells, B-cell-depleted T cells, or PBMCs came the material, which was cDNA or gDNA.

CDR1 and CDR2 from the germline V gene are MNHNY and SVGAGI (reference sequence). Trimming stripped 0 bases from V and 2 bases from J, with 10 bases between. The CDR3 consists of 15 residues. Per the authors' pipeline: Amplifying reference gene primers gave estimates of nucleated cell counts. Assay used: immunoSEQ multiplex PCR; TCRdb lists only in-frame clones, some missing. That table furnishes V, J and clone size, whereas the DNA furnished D and trimming. The data contain over 90,000 clones, roughly 87% of them singletons. Patients at the Seattle site were enrolled during active infection and followed longitudinally.

The receptor's source is a woman aged 50 to 65 with COVID-19, enrolled during active disease. Sequenced input: peripheral blood. The V call is TRBV6-6, the J call TRBJ1-2, with TRBD1 as a possible D gene (5 bases). CDR3 residues: CASSYSQGGNYGYTF. CDR3 bases: TGTGCCAGCAGTTACTCGCAGGGAGGGAACTATGGCTACACCTTC.